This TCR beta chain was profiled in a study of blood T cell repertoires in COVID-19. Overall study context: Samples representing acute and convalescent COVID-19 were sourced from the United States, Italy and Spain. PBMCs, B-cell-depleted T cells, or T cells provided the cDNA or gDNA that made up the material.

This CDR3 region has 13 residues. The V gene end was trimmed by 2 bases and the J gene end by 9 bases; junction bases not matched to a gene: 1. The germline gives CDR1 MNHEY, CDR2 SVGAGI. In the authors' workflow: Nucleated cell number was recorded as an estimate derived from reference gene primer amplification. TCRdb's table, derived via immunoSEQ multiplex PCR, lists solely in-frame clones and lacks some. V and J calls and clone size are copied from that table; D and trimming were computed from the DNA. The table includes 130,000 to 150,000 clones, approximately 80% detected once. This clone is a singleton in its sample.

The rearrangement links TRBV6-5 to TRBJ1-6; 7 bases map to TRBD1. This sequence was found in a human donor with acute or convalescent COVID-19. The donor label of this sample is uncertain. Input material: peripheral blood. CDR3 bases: TGTGCCAGCAGTTACCGACAGGGTTCACCCCTCCACTTT. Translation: CASSYRQGSPLHF.